This T cell receptor (beta chain) was observed in a study of identical twins (dated by TCRdb to the mid-2010s). Study-wide context: TCR alpha and beta repertoires from monozygotic twins, unrelated adults of various ages and cord blood were deep-sequenced to test whether fetal clonotypes persist. Replicate twin experiments were performed at different times using different library preparation protocols to rule out contamination. Overall study results and their limits: Compared with coincidental sharing between unrelated individuals, out-of-frame TCR alpha sequences shared between twins showed an excess of sequences with low generation probability. Fewer insertions were carried by abundant cord blood beta clonotypes; a weaker similar trend was observed in young adult naive repertoires, while no such trend was observed in memory repertoires. Out-of-frame TCR alpha sharing in monozygotic twins was systematically underestimated by recombination models, whereas sharing between unrelated individuals was in agreement with the recombination models. Invariant T cells such as MAIT and iNKT could partly confound zero-insertion analyses, though diverse VJ usage argued against this for most clonotypes. Because the same donors could not be followed over many years, the conclusions relied on cross-sectional statistical analysis. The excess sharing between twins in beta out-of-frame sequences was weaker because fewer shared sequences reduced the signal-to-noise ratio.

Library preparation used 5' RACE. This sample was sequenced with an Illumina HiSeq 2000. Template switching introduced a universal primer binding site; the final cDNA contained a unique molecular identifier, enabling accurate counting of TCR cDNA molecules. First-strand cDNA for TCR alpha and beta chains was synthesized from specific primers in the conserved constant-segment region. To control for contamination, each cDNA library was double barcoded with a SMART-Mk sample barcode plus Illumina barcodes. TruSeq adapter sequences, together with Illumina sample barcodes, were added in two successive PCR steps. TCR alpha and beta cDNA libraries were sequenced on the Illumina HiSeq platform with custom primers. On the authors' methods: Raw reads were processed with MiGEC to extract unique molecular identifiers, and MiXCR was used to determine CDR3 positions. For each individual, recombination models were inferred using an EM algorithm with the repgenHMM and IGoR tools. The tcR package in R was used for shared clonotype analysis, with sharing normalized by the product of cloneset sizes. To study raw recombination without the effects of thymic and clonal selection, out-of-frame nonproductive sequences were analyzed. TCRdb trimmed the raw reads at Q25, called clones with MiXCR and kept productive beta chains. Each entry is one CDR3 protein sequence, shown with its most common DNA and genes. The V and J calls come from TCRdb's annotation, not from the publication. The sample has about 480,000 distinct CDR3 sequences on record, 14% of them singletons. The leading ten clones occupy about 0.54% of the sample.

This clonotype was counted ten times or more. Its target antigen remains unknown. No base quality information exists; no much larger clone differs at one position. Every donor in the study was a healthy Caucasian. Three pairs of female monozygotic twins, all aged 18 to 29 years, were included in the twin cohort. CD4+ and CD8+ T cell populations were isolated with positive isolation kits from Invitrogen. Spanning cysteine to phenylalanine, the CDR3 consists of 15 amino acids. Only CDR3 DNA is held: 45 bases, read in frame from base 1. Ends trimmed: V by 4 bases, J by 7 bases; bases unmatched to a gene: 9. The data were also submitted as part of a second study, on yellow fever vaccine responses in identical twins. Taken from the second paper: According to the authors, in identical twins the way T cells responded to vaccination appeared partly convergent and partly personalized. Focusing on identical twins, the study followed the T cell clones that responded to the vaccine, and did so with precision.

The sequencing input was CD4+ T cells sorted from blood. The TCR originated in a woman aged 18-29 years in good health. The sequence is built from TRBV12-3 or TRBV12-4 and TRBJ2-1; TRBD2 agrees with 8 junctional bases. The nucleotides read TGTGCCAGCAGTTCGGGGCGGGGGGCCTGGAATGAGCAGTTCTTC. It codes for CASSSGRGAWNEQFF.